The following is a T cell receptor beta chain sequence with its context. The antigen is not known. The entry originates in a study of somatic mutations in cytotoxic T cells in rheumatoid arthritis. General study points: Patients with a largest CD8+ clone exceeding 20% of CD8+ cells numbered about an eighth of the 65.

TCRdb's table, derived via immunoSEQ multiplex PCR, lists solely in-frame clones and lacks some. The sample includes 10,000 to 12,000 clones, around 91% seen only once; the top ten take around 1%. Specimen: CD4+ T cells sorted from blood. This receptor was identified in a woman aged 18-30 years with rheumatoid arthritis.

CDR3 sequence: CASSWGLRNTEAFF. In DNA, the CDR3 is TGTGCCAGCAGCTGGGGACTCAGGAACACTGAAGCTTTCTTT. The chain combines TRBV7-9 with TRBJ1-1, with D perhaps TRBD1 (5 bases). The CDR3 has 14 amino acids. Deletions cut 4 bases from V and 1 base from J, with 10 bases between. Germline values: CDR1 SEHNR, CDR2 FQNEAQ (reference sequence).